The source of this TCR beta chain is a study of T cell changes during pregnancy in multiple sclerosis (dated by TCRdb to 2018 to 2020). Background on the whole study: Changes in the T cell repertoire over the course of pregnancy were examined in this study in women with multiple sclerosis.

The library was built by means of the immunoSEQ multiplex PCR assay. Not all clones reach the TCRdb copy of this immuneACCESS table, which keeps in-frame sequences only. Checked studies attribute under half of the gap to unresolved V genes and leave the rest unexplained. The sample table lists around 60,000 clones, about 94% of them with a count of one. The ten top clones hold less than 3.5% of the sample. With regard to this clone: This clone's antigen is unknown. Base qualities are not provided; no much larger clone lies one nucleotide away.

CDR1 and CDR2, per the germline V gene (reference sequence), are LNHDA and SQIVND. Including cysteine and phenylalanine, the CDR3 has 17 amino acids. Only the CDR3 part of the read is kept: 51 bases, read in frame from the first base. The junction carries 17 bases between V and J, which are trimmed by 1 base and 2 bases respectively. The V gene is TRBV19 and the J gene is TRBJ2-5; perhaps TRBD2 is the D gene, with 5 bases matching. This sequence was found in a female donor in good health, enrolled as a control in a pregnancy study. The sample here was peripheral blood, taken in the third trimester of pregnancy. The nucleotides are TGTGCCAGTAGTATAGTGCCGGACTGGTATCATCAAGAGACCCAGTACTTC. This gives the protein CASSIVPDWYHQETQYF. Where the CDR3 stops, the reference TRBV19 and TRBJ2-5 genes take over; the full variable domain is DGGITQSPKYLFRKEGQNVTLSCEQNLNHDAMYWYRQDPGQGLRLIYYSQIVNDFQKGDIAEGYSVSREKKESFPLTVTSAQKNPTAFYLCASSIVPDWYHQETQYFGPGTRLLVL.